The 12 T cell receptor beta chains in this list originate from one sample, sequenced in a study of blood T cell repertoires in COVID-19. The repertoire was sequenced with immunoSEQ multiplex PCR; TCRdb's copy has only in-frame clones and lacks some. The repertoire consists of some 80,000 clones, with about four fifths occurring once and the leading ten covering 44%. The specimen was peripheral blood. The receptors were sampled from a man older than 75 with acute or convalescent COVID-19.

The chain couples TRBV5-1 to TRBJ1-2; possible D gene TRBD1, 6 bases. CDR3 length: 14 amino acids. The ends were cut back, 0 bases at V and 4 bases at J, with 10 bases in the middle. Germline V gives CDR1 SGHRS, CDR2 YFSETQ. In DNA, the CDR3 is TGCGCCAGCAGCTTGGAAAGAGGGGGCTATGGCTACACCTTC. This translates into CASSLERGGYGYTF.

The chain combines TRBV7-9 with TRBJ1-2; TRBD1 matches 8 bases. Per the germline V gene, CDR1 is SEHNR and CDR2 is FQNEAQ (reference sequence). The CDR3 sequence is 14 residues long. The V and J ends lost 5 bases and 2 bases, in that order; junction bases with no gene match: 4. This CDR3 reads CASSPRTGNYGYTF. CDR3 coding DNA: TGTGCCAGCAGCCCACGGACAGGGAACTATGGCTACACCTTC.

This chain joins TRBV18 and TRBJ1-2; the match to TRBD1 covers 12 bases. The trim removed 3 bases at V and 8 bases at J, leaving 4 bases unmatched. The length of the CDR3 is 14 residues. Germline CDR1 is KGHSH and CDR2 is LQKENI. The CDR3 is CASSPGQGANGYTF. The DNA for the CDR3 is TGTGCCAGCTCACCGGGACAGGGGGCGAACGGCTACACCTTC.

Details on this clone: The junction shows a germline mismatch at one end, possibly a read error. The rearrangement uses TRBV2 and TRBJ1-2; D remains ambiguous. The germline gives CDR1 SNHLY, CDR2 FYNNEI. The CDR3 is 11 residues long. CDR3 in amino acids: CASSPKYGYTF. The CDR3 bases are TGTGCCAGCAGTCCTAAATATGGCTACACCTTC.

V gene TRBV19 combines with J gene TRBJ2-4; 14 positions agree with TRBD2. Losses at the gene ends were 1 base for V and 1 base for J; bases not matched to a gene: 6. The CDR3 runs to 19 residues. CDR1 and CDR2 from the germline V gene are LNHDA and SQIVND (reference sequence). Here the CDR3 DNA reads TGTGCCAGTAGTATAGGAAGACTAGCGGGAGGGCCGGCCAAAAACATTCAGTACTTC. This encodes CASSIGRLAGGPAKNIQYF. The entire variable domain, with the rest obtained from reference TRBV19 and TRBJ2-4, is as follows: DGGITQSPKYLFRKEGQNVTLSCEQNLNHDAMYWYRQDPGQGLRLIYYSQIVNDFQKGDIAEGYSVSREKKESFPLTVTSAQKNPTAFYLCASSIGRLAGGPAKNIQYFGAGTRLSVL.

The rearrangement joins TRBV7-9 to TRBJ1-2; D perhaps matches TRBD1 (6 bases). This CDR3 spans 14 amino acids. Trimming took 2 bases from V and 2 from J, leaving 9 bases between them. The germline V gene has CDR1 SEHNR and CDR2 FQNEAQ (reference sequence). CDR3 nucleotides: TGTGCCAGCAGCTTATCAGGGGCCAACTATGGCTACACCTTC. It codes for CASSLSGANYGYTF. The whole variable domain, remainder taken from reference TRBV7-9 and TRBJ1-2, is DTGVSQNPRHKITKRGQNVTFRCDPISEHNRLYWYRQTLGQGPEFLTYFQNEAQLEKSRLLSDRFSAERPKGSFSTLEIQRTEQGDSAMYLCASSLSGANYGYTFGSGTRLTVV.

The chain has TRBV18 and TRBJ2-2, with 11 bases aligning to TRBD2. The CDR3 is 16 residues long. Germline V gene lookup returns CDR1 KGHSH and CDR2 LQKENI. The ends lost 3 bases at V and 4 bases at J; junction bases unmatched: 4. The CDR3 DNA follows: TGTGCCAGCTCACCCATTAGCGGGAGGGCCACCGGGGAGCTGTTTTTT. Translated, it gives CASSPISGRATGELFF.

The chain couples TRBV7-3 to TRBJ2-3, with a possible D match to TRBD1 (6 bases). With 8 bases removed from V and 2 bases from J, the gap between germline ends came to 14 bases. The germline CDR1 and CDR2 sequences are SGHTA and FQGTGA. This CDR3 is built from 14 residues. The CDR3 loop reads CASALRGPTDTQYF. The CDR3 DNA follows: TGTGCCAGCGCCCTCAGGGGACCCACAGATACGCAGTATTTT.

Here the CDR3 reads CASSEETGNSPLHF. The CDR3 DNA is TGTGCCAGCAGTGAGGAGACTGGAAATTCACCCCTCCACTTT. The rearrangement links TRBV2 to TRBJ1-6; D unresolved. The CDR3 is 14 residues long. The V gene's germline CDR1 is SNHLY and CDR2 FYNNEI. The V end was cut by 3 bases, the J end by 7 bases, with 10 bases between.

The J gene is TRBJ2-7, the V gene TRBV7-9, with D hard to call. The CDR3 sequence is 14 residues long. Germline lookup yields CDR1 SEHNR and CDR2 FQNEAQ (reference sequence). V was shortened by 1 base and J by 2 bases, with 9 bases between the two germline ends. The CDR3 loop reads CASSLVGYPYEQYF. The CDR3 region has the DNA TGTGCCAGCAGCTTAGTGGGCTACCCCTACGAGCAGTACTTC.

This clone turned up a few times. The genes are TRBV27 and TRBJ1-5, with 8 bases lining up with TRBD1. V lost 6 bases to trimming and J lost 0 bases; unmatched junction nucleotides: 4. The CDR3 spans 15 residues. CDR1 and CDR2 (germline): MNHEY, SMNVEV (reference sequence). The CDR3 coding sequence is TGTGCCAGCAGCTCGGACAGGGCTAGCAATCAGCCCCAGCATTTT. This codes for CASSSDRASNQPQHF.

This clone was observed a few times. The CDR3 nucleotides read TGTGCCAGCAGCTTAGCGGGAGGACCCAGGGGGGAGCAGTACTTC. Its protein product is CASSLAGGPRGEQYF. This sequence joins TRBV7-6 and TRBJ2-7, with D perhaps TRBD1 (7 bases). Trimming removed 0 bases at V and 7 bases at J, with 16 bases between. The CDR3 covers 15 residues. Germline CDR1 and CDR2: SGHVS and FNYEAQ.